The 10 T cell receptor beta chains below all came from one sample that was sequenced in a study of PD-1 blockade in classical Hodgkin lymphoma. Stated time point: cycle 4 day 1 (C4D1), after 6 weeks of nivolumab. There was relapse after autologous stem cell transplantation in every patient, and there was variation in brentuximab vedotin exposure. Some clones are missing from TCRdb's copy, which holds only in-frame ones; the method was immunoSEQ multiplex PCR. Of 90,000 to 110,000 clones listed, roughly 90% were seen once; the top ten hold about 20%. The material was peripheral blood mononuclear cells (PBMCs), obtained before the fourth cycle of nivolumab. Source of these receptors: a human donor with classical Hodgkin lymphoma.

The chain joins TRBV6-5 to TRBJ2-1, with TRBD2 matching 7 bases. Per germline, CDR1 MNHEY and CDR2 SVGAGI. This CDR3 is built from 14 residues. The V and J ends lost 8 bases and 5 bases, in that order; junction bases with no gene match: 9. The CDR3 bases are TGTGCCAGCTGTCGCGGGGGACCCAACAATGAGCAGTTCTTC. Encoded protein: CASCRGGPNNEQFF.

The chain combines TRBV7-6 with TRBJ2-7, with 8 bases matching TRBD1. Germline CDR1 SGHVS, CDR2 FNYEAQ. The CDR3 extends over 17 amino acids. J gave up 2 bases and V 0 bases, and 9 bases lay outside the gene matches. CDR3 sequence: CASSLAKTGGEAYEQYF. CDR3 DNA: TGTGCCAGCAGCTTAGCAAAAACAGGGGGAGAGGCCTACGAGCAGTACTTC. Complete variable domain (other parts from reference TRBV7-6 and TRBJ2-7): GAGVSQSPRYKVTKRGQDVALRCDPISGHVSLYWYRQALGQGPEFLTYFNYEAQQDKSGLPNDRFSAERPEGSISTLTIQRTEQRDSAMYRCASSLAKTGGEAYEQYFGPGTRLTVT.

V is TRBV10-2 and J is TRBJ2-1, with 7 positions matching TRBD1. The CDR3 is made up of 12 amino acids. Germline CDR1 WSHSY, CDR2 SAAADI. The V and J ends lost 5 bases and 6 bases, in that order; junction bases with no gene match: 1. The chain's CDR3 is CASSTGANEQFF. CDR3 bases: TGCGCCAGCAGTACAGGGGCCAATGAGCAGTTCTTC.

This chain links TRBV7-2 with TRBJ2-1, with 12 bases lining up with TRBD2. The CDR3 consists of 16 residues. V dropped 5 bases and J dropped 4; count of bases not matched to a gene: 6. From germline, CDR1 is SGHTA and CDR2 FQGNSA. In DNA, the CDR3 is TGTGCCAGCAGCAATGACGGGACTAGCGGGTACAATGAGCAGTTCTTC. Protein: CASSNDGTSGYNEQFF. Supplemented by reference TRBV7-2 and TRBJ2-1, the full variable domain reads GAGVSQSPSNKVTEKGKDVELRCDPISGHTALYWYRQSLGQGLEFLIYFQGNSAPDKSGLPSDRFSAERTGGSVSTLTIQRTQQEDSAVYLCASSNDGTSGYNEQFFGPGTRLTVL.

This rearrangement joins TRBV5-4 to TRBJ1-4; D is unresolved. Trimming shortened V by 4 bases and J by 6 bases, and 10 bases separated the two germline ends. CDR1 is SGHNT and CDR2 is YYREEE in the germline V gene (reference sequence). CDR3 length: 13 amino acids. CDR3 region: CASSRPGDEKLFF. CDR3 nucleotide sequence: TGTGCCAGCAGCCGACCCGGAGATGAAAAACTGTTTTTT. The complete variable domain, with remaining parts taken from reference TRBV5-4 and TRBJ1-4, reads ETGVTQSPTHLIKTRGQQVTLRCSSQSGHNTVSWYQQALGQGPQFIFQYYREEENGRGNFPPRFSGLQFPNYSSELNVNALELDDSALYLCASSRPGDEKLFFGSGTQLSVL.

V gene TRBV28 combines with J gene TRBJ2-7; TRBD2 aligns across 8 bases. Trimming took 6 bases from V and 1 from J; bases not matched to a gene: 11. CDR3 size: 16 residues. Germline-derived CDR1 and CDR2 are MDHEN and SYDVKM. Written as DNA, the CDR3 is TGTGCCAGCAGCCCCACTAGCGGTATGGATTCCTACGAGCAGTACTTC. Amino acid sequence: CASSPTSGMDSYEQYF.

CDR3 region: CASSYPGTDTQYF. For the CDR3, the DNA is TGTGCCAGCAGTTACCCCGGGACCGATACGCAGTATTTT. The chain uses TRBV6-5 and TRBJ2-3; TRBD1 or TRBD2 may be the D gene (5 bases each). The germline gives CDR1 MNHEY, CDR2 SVGAGI. V was trimmed by 2 bases and J by 6 bases, leaving 9 bases between them. The CDR3 sequence is 13 residues long.

The chain carries TRBV6-5 and TRBJ2-2; D is unresolved. V was clipped by 7 bases and J by 4 bases, with 10 bases between them. The CDR3 is 13 amino acids. Germline V gene sequence: CDR1 MNHEY, CDR2 SVGAGI. CDR3: CASNSLGTGELFF. Written as DNA, the CDR3 is TGTGCCAGCAACTCACTCGGCACCGGGGAGCTGTTTTTT.

The chain links TRBV19 to TRBJ1-1, with D possibly being TRBD1 (6 bases). Germline V gives CDR1 LNHDA, CDR2 SQIVND (reference sequence). The CDR3 covers 16 residues. Trimming took off 3 bases at V and 5 bases at J, with 19 bases between the two ends. Here the CDR3 reads CASSMLLDTGKTEAFF. CDR3 in DNA: TGTGCCAGTAGTATGCTCCTCGACACAGGGAAGACTGAAGCTTTCTTT. The full variable domain, rest sourced from reference TRBV19 and TRBJ1-1, is DGGITQSPKYLFRKEGQNVTLSCEQNLNHDAMYWYRQDPGQGLRLIYYSQIVNDFQKGDIAEGYSVSREKKESFPLTVTSAQKNPTAFYLCASSMLLDTGKTEAFFGQGTRLTVV.

This rearrangement joins TRBV18 to TRBJ1-2; D not resolved. The CDR3 length is 14 residues. Looked up from germline, CDR1 is KGHSH and CDR2 is LQKENI. Trimming pared 2 bases from V and 8 bases from J, leaving 15 bases between. The CDR3 here is CASSPFEPLGGYTF. CDR3 nucleotides: TGTGCCAGCTCACCATTTGAGCCCTTGGGAGGCTACACCTTC.